This T cell receptor beta chain was identified during a study of cytomegalovirus exposure and HLA in healthy donors. The V gene's germline CDR1 is WSHSY and CDR2 SAAADI. The CDR3 covers 12 residues. Trimming stripped 10 bases from V and 6 bases from J, with 13 bases between. Researchers ran the PCR with 60 Vbeta and 13 Jbeta primers. Sequenced by immunoSEQ multiplex PCR; TCRdb stores in-frame clones only, minus some. This sample has 150,000 to 200,000 clones, with approximately 80% found just once. This sequence joins TRBV10-2 and TRBJ2-4; D gene unclear. This sequence originates from a man between 18 and 29 years old in good health and CMV-seropositive. Source material: PBMCs. CDR3 in DNA: TGCGCCACCCGACTGGGTTTAAACATTCAGTACTTC. Protein: CATRLGLNIQYF.